Included here is one T cell receptor (beta chain) sequence, with context. Its target is not known. Compared with germline, one end of the junction differs, possibly owing to a read error. Germline V gives CDR1 SGHRS, CDR2 YFSETQ. This CDR3 has 15 amino acids. This sample was included in a study of T cell responses to AZD1222 COVID-19 vaccine. General study findings and limits: At study baseline, merely five or six AZD1222 recipients were seropositive.

Some clones are missing from TCRdb's copy, which holds only in-frame ones; the method was immunoSEQ multiplex PCR. The sample comprises about 120,000 clones, 80% to 90% of which are singletons, and 1.5% to 2% rests with the top ten. The sample here was peripheral blood, taken on day 0 of AZD1222 vaccination. The J gene is TRBJ2-2, the V gene TRBV5-1; weak D call: TRBD2 (5 bases). The clonotype comes from an adult in good health. CDR3 coding DNA: TGCGCCAGCAGCCCAGTCTGGCGGAACACCGGGGAGCTATTTTTT. Protein product: CASSPVWRNTGELFF.